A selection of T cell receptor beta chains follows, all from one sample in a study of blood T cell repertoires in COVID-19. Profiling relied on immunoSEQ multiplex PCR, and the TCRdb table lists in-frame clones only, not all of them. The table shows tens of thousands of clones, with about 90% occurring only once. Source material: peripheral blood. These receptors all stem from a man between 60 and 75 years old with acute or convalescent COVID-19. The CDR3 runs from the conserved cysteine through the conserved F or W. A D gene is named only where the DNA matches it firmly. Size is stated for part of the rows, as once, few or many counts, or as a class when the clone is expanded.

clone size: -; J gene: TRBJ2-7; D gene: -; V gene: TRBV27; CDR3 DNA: TGTGCCAGCAGTTTATACTCCGGGGACTACGAGCAGTACTTC; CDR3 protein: CASSLYSGDYEQYF
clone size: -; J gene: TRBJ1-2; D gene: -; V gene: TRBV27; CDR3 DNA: TGTGCCAGCAGTTCGTGGACAGAGCCTAACTATGGCTACACCTTC; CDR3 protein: CASSSWTEPNYGYTF
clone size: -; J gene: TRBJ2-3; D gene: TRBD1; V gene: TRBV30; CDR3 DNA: TGTGCCTGGAGACAGGGGGTCACAGATACGCAGTATTTT; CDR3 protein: CAWRQGVTDTQYF
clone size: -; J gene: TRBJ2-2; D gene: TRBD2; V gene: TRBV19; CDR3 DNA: TGTGCCAGTAGTATAGGTGGGACTAGCGGGATGAACGGGGAGCTGTTTTTT; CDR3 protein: CASSIGGTSGMNGELFF
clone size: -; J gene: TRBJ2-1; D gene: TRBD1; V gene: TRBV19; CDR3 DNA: TGTGCCAGTAGTACGCACCCGGGACAGGTAGTCAATGAGCAGTTCTTC; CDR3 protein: CASSTHPGQVVNEQFF
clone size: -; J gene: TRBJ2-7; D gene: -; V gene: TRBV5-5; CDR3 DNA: TGTGCCAGCAGCTTGGTGGTTGGGCGGGGTGGGTCCTACGAGCAGTACTTC; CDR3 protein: CASSLVVGRGGSYEQYF
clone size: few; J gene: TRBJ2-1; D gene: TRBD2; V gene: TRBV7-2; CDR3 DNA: TGTGCCAGCAGCTATCCCGGGACTAGCGAATTCGGCGAGCAGTTCTTC; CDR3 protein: CASSYPGTSEFGEQFF
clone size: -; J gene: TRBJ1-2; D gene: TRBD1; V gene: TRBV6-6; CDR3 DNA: TGTGCCAGCAGTTATGGCTGGACAGGGAATGACTATGGCTACACCTTC; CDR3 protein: CASSYGWTGNDYGYTF
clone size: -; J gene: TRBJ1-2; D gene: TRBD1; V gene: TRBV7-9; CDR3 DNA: TGTGCCAGCAGCTTAGCCAGGGGGTTTAACTATGGCTACACCTTC; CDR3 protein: CASSLARGFNYGYTF
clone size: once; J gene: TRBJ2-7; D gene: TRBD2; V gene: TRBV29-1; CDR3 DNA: TGCAGCGTCCGGACTAGCGCCGACTCCGAGCAGTACTTC; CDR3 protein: CSVRTSADSEQYF
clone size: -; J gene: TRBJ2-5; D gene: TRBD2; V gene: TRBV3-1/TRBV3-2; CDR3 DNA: TGTGCCAGCAGCCAAGAAAGCGGATCTAGCGGGCAAGAGACCCAGTACTTC; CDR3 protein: CASSQESGSSGQETQYF
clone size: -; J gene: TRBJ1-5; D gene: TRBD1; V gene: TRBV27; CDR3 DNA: TGTGCCAGCAGACCAACCGGGACAGGGGGGGATCAGCCCCAGCATTTT; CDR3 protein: CASRPTGTGGDQPQHF
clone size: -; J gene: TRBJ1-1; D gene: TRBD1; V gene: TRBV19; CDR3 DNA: TGTGCCAGTACCAGACAGGGGAACACTGAAGCTTTCTTT; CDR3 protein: CASTRQGNTEAFF
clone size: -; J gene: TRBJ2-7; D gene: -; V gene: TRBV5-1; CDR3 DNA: TGCGCCAGCAGCTTCCTGACAGAGGCTAACGAGCAGTACTTC; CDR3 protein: CASSFLTEANEQYF
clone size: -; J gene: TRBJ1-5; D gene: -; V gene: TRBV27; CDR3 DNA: TGTGCCAGCAGCCTAGATAGCAATCAGCCCCAGCATTTT; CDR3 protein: CASSLDSNQPQHF
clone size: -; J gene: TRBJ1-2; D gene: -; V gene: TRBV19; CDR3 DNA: TGTGCCAGTAGTATCCTCTCCGGACAGCTAGCTAACTATGGCTACACCTTC; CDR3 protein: CASSILSGQLANYGYTF
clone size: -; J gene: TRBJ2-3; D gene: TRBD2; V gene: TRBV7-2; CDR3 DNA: TGTGCCAACGGGGGAGGGTCCACAGATACGCAGTATTTT; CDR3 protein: CANGGGSTDTQYF
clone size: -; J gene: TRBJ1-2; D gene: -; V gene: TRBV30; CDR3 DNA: TGTGCCTGGAGTGTACCCGGGACTTCAGGCTACACCTTC; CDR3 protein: CAWSVPGTSGYTF
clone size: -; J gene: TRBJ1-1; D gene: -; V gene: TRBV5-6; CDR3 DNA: TGTGCCAGCAGCTTGTGGCAGGGTGGGACTGAAGCTTTCTTT; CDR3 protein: CASSLWQGGTEAFF
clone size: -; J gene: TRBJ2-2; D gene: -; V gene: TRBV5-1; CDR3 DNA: TGCGCCAGCAGCTTCTTAAGACAGAATAGCGGTCCGAACACCGGGGAGCTGTTTTTT; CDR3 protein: CASSFLRQNSGPNTGELFF
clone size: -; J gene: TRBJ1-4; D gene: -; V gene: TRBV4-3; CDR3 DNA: TGCGCCAGCAGCCAAGACCGGGGGGCGAGGGGTGAAAAACTGTTTTTT; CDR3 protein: CASSQDRGARGEKLFF
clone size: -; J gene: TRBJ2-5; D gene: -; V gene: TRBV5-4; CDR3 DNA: TGTGCCAGCAGCTTGGACAGACCCTCGAAACAAGAGACCCAGTACTTC; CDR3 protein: CASSLDRPSKQETQYF
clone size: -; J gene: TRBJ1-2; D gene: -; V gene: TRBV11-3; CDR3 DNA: TGTGCCAGCAGCACCCGGGACTATGGCTACACCTTC; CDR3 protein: CASSTRDYGYTF